Reported below is one TCR beta chain. Its specificity is unknown. This specimen comes from a study of cytomegalovirus exposure and HLA in healthy donors. The primer mix had 60 Vbeta and 13 Jbeta primers. TCRdb keeps only in-frame clones here, not all; method: immunoSEQ multiplex PCR. The sample has under 250,000 clones, about 77% seen once. Donors were ostensibly healthy at sampling, although undocumented immune exposures were probable. Study-wide findings and caveats: Apart from CMV serostatus, no immune exposure information was available. In vitro, three CMV-associated chains proved specific for CMV antigens.

V was shortened by 8 bases and J by 4 bases, with 8 bases between the two germline ends. The CDR3 consists of 12 residues. Germline CDR1 SNHLY, CDR2 FYNNEI. The sample taken for sequencing was PBMCs. V is TRBV2 and J is TRBJ2-2; the D is unclear. The sequence derives from a boy between 10 and 17 years old in good health and CMV-seronegative. The CDR3 reads CASVWATGELFF. The DNA of the CDR3 is TGTGCCAGCGTCTGGGCCACCGGGGAGCTGTTTTTT.